The rows below give T cell receptor beta chains drawn from one sample of a study of cytomegalovirus exposure and HLA in healthy donors. The assay was immunoSEQ multiplex PCR, and TCRdb's table has in-frame clones only and misses some. The data hold 81,000 or so clones, with 70% to 80% observed a single time. The sequencing input was PBMCs. The receptors were gathered from a man aged 50-59 years in good health and CMV-seropositive. The CDR3 runs from the conserved cysteine through the conserved F or W. Fields, in order: J gene, V gene, D gene, clone size, CDR3 DNA, CDR3 protein. A D gene is named only where the DNA matches it firmly. The size field is filled for only some rows; it gives once, few, many or a size class.

>TRBJ1-2|TRBV7-9|NA|medium-sized
TGTGCCAGCAGCTTCACAGGGCACTATGGCTACACCTTC
CASSFTGHYGYTF
>TRBJ2-7|TRBV30|TRBD1|NA
TGTGCCTGGAAGCGCCGGGAACAGGGGGCGAAACTTAGCTCCTACGAGCAGTACTTC
CAWKRREQGAKLSSYEQYF
>TRBJ1-3|TRBV27|NA|NA
TGTGCCAGCAGTGCCTACGGTGGAAACACCATATATTTT
CASSAYGGNTIYF
>TRBJ1-1|TRBV5-4|NA|few
TGTGCCAGCACTCAGGGTCGGAACACTGAAGCTTTCTTT
CASTQGRNTEAFF
>TRBJ2-1|TRBV6-5|TRBD2|NA
TGTGCCAGCAGTTACGGGCGACTAGCGGTAGGTGGGCAGTTCTTC
CASSYGRLAVGGQFF
>TRBJ2-3|TRBV27|TRBD2|NA
TGTGCCAGCAGAGATCGGACTAGCGGGAGAACAGATACGCAGTATTTT
CASRDRTSGRTDTQYF
>TRBJ2-3|TRBV4-2|NA|NA
TGTGCCAGCAGTGAAGTGGGCAGTTGGACAGATACGCAGTATTTT
CASSEVGSWTDTQYF
>TRBJ2-7|TRBV5-4|TRBD1|NA
TGTGCCAGCAGCCCAGACAGGGGGCTTGGGTACGAGCAGTACTTC
CASSPDRGLGYEQYF
>TRBJ1-3|TRBV4-3|NA|few
TGCGCCAGCAGCCAAGGGACAGACTCTGGAAACACCATATATTTT
CASSQGTDSGNTIYF
>TRBJ1-1|TRBV11-1|TRBD1|NA
TGTGCCAGCAGCCCGAGGGGACAGGGGACTAAGAACACTGAAGCTTTCTTT
CASSPRGQGTKNTEAFF
>TRBJ2-7|TRBV7-9|NA|NA
TGTGCCAGCAGCCCGAACACCTACGAGCAGTACTTC
CASSPNTYEQYF
>TRBJ1-1|TRBV27|NA|NA
TGTGCCAGCAGCGATCCACAGGGACTGAACACTGAAGCTTTCTTT
CASSDPQGLNTEAFF
>TRBJ2-2|TRBV11-3|TRBD1|NA
TGTGCCAGCAGCCGTCGACAGGGGTACCCCGGGGAGCTGTTTTTT
CASSRRQGYPGELFF
>TRBJ2-7|TRBV19|TRBD2|NA
TGTGCCAGATCTAGCGGGAGAACCTACGAGCAGTACTTC
CARSSGRTYEQYF
>TRBJ1-2|TRBV13|TRBD1|NA
TGTGCCAGCAGCCCCGGGACAGGGCCCTTTGACTATGGCTACACCTTC
CASSPGTGPFDYGYTF
>TRBJ2-7|TRBV7-8|TRBD1|NA
TGTGCCAGCAGCAAAGGGGGCGACTCCTACGAGCAGTACTTC
CASSKGGDSYEQYF
>TRBJ1-1|TRBV11-2|NA|NA
TGTGCCAGCACCGATTACGGGGACACTGAAGCTTTCTTT
CASTDYGDTEAFF
>TRBJ1-3|TRBV11-2|NA|NA
TGTGCCAGCAGCTTATCCGGGGAAGTAAGAGGAAACACCATATATTTT
CASSLSGEVRGNTIYF
>TRBJ2-3|TRBV14|NA|NA
TGTGCCAGCGCAGGACTCTTAGGCGATACGCAGTATTTT
CASAGLLGDTQYF
>TRBJ2-1|TRBV10-3|TRBD1|NA
TGTGCCATCAGTGATCAGGGACAGGGGACCCACAATGAGCAGTTCTTC
CAISDQGQGTHNEQFF
>TRBJ1-1|TRBV11-1|NA|NA
TGTGCCAGCAGCTTACCAGGGGACGAAGCTTTCTTT
CASSLPGDEAFF
>TRBJ1-2|TRBV27|NA|few
TGTGCCAGCAGTTCGGAGGCTTTGAACTATGGCTACACCTTC
CASSSEALNYGYTF
>TRBJ1-2|TRBV7-9|NA|few
TGTTCCAGCAGCTTAGCGCGGGGCTACACCTTC
CSSSLARGYTF
>TRBJ2-7|TRBV9|NA|few
TGTGCCAGCAGCGCCGGATGGGGCGGGGCCTACGAGCAGTACTTC
CASSAGWGGAYEQYF
>TRBJ2-6|TRBV18|NA|NA
TGTGCCAGCTCACCAAATTCTTCGAATCCCGCCTTGATATCTGGGCCCAACGGCCTGACTTTC
CASSPNSSNPALISGPNGLTF
>TRBJ2-1|TRBV7-3|NA|NA
TGTGCCAGCAGCTTAGGGAATCAGGGCAATGAGCAGTTCTTC
CASSLGNQGNEQFF
>TRBJ2-3|TRBV7-8|NA|NA
TGTGCCAGCAGCGCCCAGCCGGGGGTGCGGGGCACAGATACGCAGTATTTT
CASSAQPGVRGTDTQYF
>TRBJ2-2|TRBV19|NA|NA
TGTGCCAGTATTAGCAGGGTGCACACCGGGGAGCTGTTTTTT
CASISRVHTGELFF
>TRBJ2-7|TRBV9|TRBD2|NA
TGTGCCAGCAGCCGGGACTCTAGCGGGAAATACGAGCAGTACTTC
CASSRDSSGKYEQYF
>TRBJ2-1|TRBV5-5|TRBD2|once
TGTGCCAGCAGCTTCTCAGCGGGAATCTACAATGAGCAGTTCTTC
CASSFSAGIYNEQFF
>TRBJ2-1|TRBV6-5|NA|NA
TGTGCCAGCAGTTACACAGGGAATGAGCAGTTCTTC
CASSYTGNEQFF
>TRBJ2-5|TRBV7-8|NA|few
TGTGCCAGCAGCCCTACTCGGTGGGCAGAGACCCAGTACTTC
CASSPTRWAETQYF
>TRBJ2-7|TRBV15|NA|few
TGTGCCACCCGCGGCTCGGGGGATTCCTACGAGCAGTACTTC
CATRGSGDSYEQYF
>TRBJ1-1|TRBV30|TRBD1|NA
TGTGCCTGGAGTATATTAACGACAGGGAAAGCTTTCTTT
CAWSILTTGKAFF
>TRBJ2-7|TRBV27|NA|NA
TGTGCCAGCAGGTTTATCTCCTACGAGCAGTACTTC
CASRFISYEQYF
>TRBJ1-5|TRBV19|NA|NA
TGTGCCAGTAGTATGGCCAGACTCGGCAATCAGCCCCAGCATTTT
CASSMARLGNQPQHF
>TRBJ1-1|TRBV5-1|NA|NA
TGCGCCAGCAGCTTGTTCGTGGGGCTGAACACTGAAGCTTTCTTT
CASSLFVGLNTEAFF
>TRBJ2-7|TRBV19|NA|NA
TGTGCCAGTAGTATTAGAAGTGACGAGCAGTACTTC
CASSIRSDEQYF
>TRBJ2-3|TRBV11-3|TRBD1|NA
TGTGCCAGCAGCTCACCTACGACAGGGGGCAGAAGCACAGATACGCAGTATTTT
CASSSPTTGGRSTDTQYF
>TRBJ2-2|TRBV19|NA|NA
TGTGCCAGTTCCTTGACCCGGGCCGGGGAGCTGTTTTTT
CASSLTRAGELFF
>TRBJ2-1|TRBV2|TRBD2|NA
TGTGCCAGCAGTGGACTAGCGGATTACAATGAGCAGTTCTTC
CASSGLADYNEQFF
>TRBJ2-2|TRBV9|NA|NA
TGTGCCAGCAGCTTAAGAGCGGCCGACACCGGGGAGCTGTTTTTT
CASSLRAADTGELFF
>TRBJ1-4|TRBV18|TRBD1|NA
TGTGCCAGCTCACCAACAGGGGGACAAGAAAAACTGTTTTTT
CASSPTGGQEKLFF
>TRBJ2-2|TRBV5-1|TRBD2|NA
TGCGCCAGCAGCTTGGCCGGCAGCGGGAGTATGAACACCGGGGAGCTGTTTTTT
CASSLAGSGSMNTGELFF
>TRBJ1-1|TRBV18|NA|few
TGTGCCAGCTCACGGGAGACGGGGAACACTGAAGCTTTCTTT
CASSRETGNTEAFF
>TRBJ1-2|TRBV5-1|NA|NA
TGCGCCAGCAGCTTGACCTCAGACTCCGGCTACACCTTC
CASSLTSDSGYTF
>TRBJ2-7|TRBV4-1|NA|NA
TGCGCCAGCAGCTCCTCAGATGGGGCGACGGGTCGGCGACACGAGCAGTACTTC
CASSSSDGATGRRHEQYF
>TRBJ2-7|TRBV11-2|TRBD1|NA
TGTGCCAGCAGCCCGCTAGGGGTCAGGGGGCAGCCTTACGAGCAGTACTTC
CASSPLGVRGQPYEQYF
>TRBJ2-7|TRBV9|TRBD1|NA
TGTGCCAGCAGCTTGACCGGGACAGGGGATCCTTACGAGCAGTACTTC
CASSLTGTGDPYEQYF
>TRBJ2-7|TRBV7-3|NA|NA
TGTGCCAGCAGCTTAACAGGGACTTCAAAACCCTACGAGCAGTACTTC
CASSLTGTSKPYEQYF
>TRBJ1-2|TRBV7-2|NA|NA
TGTGCCAGCAGCCCAGGACACAACATGAACTATGGCTACACCTTC
CASSPGHNMNYGYTF